This T cell receptor (beta chain) is drawn from a study of CD8 T cells in ankylosing spondylitis. Points from the study as a whole: Those disease-linked clones were CD8+; they were also relatively rare in peripheral blood.

For TCR beta, libraries came from quantitative 5'-RACE with molecular barcodes. TCRdb itself ran the 5' RACE reads through MiXCR, one entry per CDR3 protein. The sample has a few hundred thousand distinct CDR3 sequences, approximately 10% seen once. The germline gives CDR1 DFQATT, CDR2 SNEGSKA (reference sequence). Trimming took off 6 bases at V and 2 bases at J, with 19 bases between the two ends. CDR3 length equals 16 residues. As for this clonotype: Its matching antigen is unknown.

This TCR derives from a female donor with ankylosing spondylitis or in good health (not recorded which). The chain combines TRBV20-1 with TRBJ2-2; no clear D. The sample consisted of blood, either unsorted or a sorted T cell fraction (not recorded which). As DNA, the CDR3 is TGCAGTGCAAAGATCACCGGGTCTACAAACACCGGGGAGCTGTTTTTT. Its translation: CSAKITGSTNTGELFF.